The rows below give T cell receptor beta chains drawn from one sample of a study of shared clonotypes between healthy human individuals. Produced via immunoSEQ multiplex PCR; TCRdb's table is partial and in-frame only. The repertoire includes about 1.1 million clones, about 84% of them detected once, and about 0.52% sits in the top ten. The sample was memory CD4+ T cells from PBMCs. The receptors stem from a man younger than 35 in good health. Some clones in this sample may be carry-over from other donors' samples. Both conserved end residues are part of each CDR3. The D gene is left open where the match is weak. Some rows mark clone size as missing; the rest say once, few, many or name a class of expanded clone.

cdr3_length	d_call	j_call	v_call	clone_size	cdr3_nt	cdr3_aa
15	.	TRBJ2-2	TRBV28	.	TGTGCCAGCACCGGCGGTGGGGGGCACACCGGGGAGCTGTTTTTT	CASTGGGGHTGELFF
15	.	TRBJ2-3	TRBV29-1	once	TGCAGCGCCCGAAGGGCGCAGGGCGGGACAGATACGCAGTATTTT	CSARRAQGGTDTQYF
13	.	TRBJ1-5	TRBV28	.	TGTGCCAGCCAATGGGCAGCCGATCAGCCCCAGCATTTT	CASQWAADQPQHF
16	TRBD1	TRBJ1-2	TRBV19	.	TGTGCCAGTAGTACGAACCTTCGGGACAGGGGGTATGGCTACACCTTC	CASSTNLRDRGYGYTF
15	TRBD2	TRBJ2-5	TRBV19	.	TGTGCCAGTAATCGCCCTGGGGCGGGAGATGAGACCCAGTACTTC	CASNRPGAGDETQYF
12	.	TRBJ2-3	TRBV30	.	TGTGCCTGGAGTGAGGGAGCAGATACGCAGTATTTT	CAWSEGADTQYF
14	TRBD2	TRBJ2-1	TRBV30	.	TGTGCCTGGAGCGGACTAGTCAACGGCAATGAGCAGTTCTTC	CAWSGLVNGNEQFF
12	.	TRBJ2-7	TRBV29-1	.	TGCAGCGTTAAGAAGACAAGCTACGAGCAGTACTTC	CSVKKTSYEQYF
14	.	TRBJ2-1	TRBV7-3	.	TGTGCCAGCAGCCCGGACAGTGGCTACAATGAGCAGTTCTTC	CASSPDSGYNEQFF
15	.	TRBJ1-2	TRBV4-2	.	TGTGCCAGCAGCCCCGGCGGCCAGGAGAGCTATGGCTACACCTTC	CASSPGGQESYGYTF
17	.	TRBJ2-6	TRBV7-2	.	TGTGCCAGCAGCTCCGGAGGACCAAACTCTGGGGCCAACGTCCTGACTTTC	CASSSGGPNSGANVLTF
15	TRBD2	TRBJ2-7	TRBV6-4	.	TGTGCCAGCCTCCCCGGGGGGGCAAGTAACTACGAGCAGTACTTC	CASLPGGASNYEQYF
12	.	TRBJ2-7	TRBV6-6	once	TGTGCCAGCAGATCCAGCTCCTACGAGCAGTACTTC	CASRSSSYEQYF
13	.	TRBJ1-3	TRBV7-2	.	TGTGCCAGCAGAGGTAGCTCTGGAAACACCATATATTTT	CASRGSSGNTIYF
13	TRBD2	TRBJ2-7	TRBV4-1	.	TGCGCCAGCAGCCAAGGCGGGGGGAGAGAGCAGTACTTC	CASSQGGGREQYF
18	TRBD1	TRBJ2-2	TRBV7-9	once	TGTGCCAGCAGCTTACGAAGGACAGGGAGATTCCGCACCGGGGAGCTGTTTTTT	CASSLRRTGRFRTGELFF
15	.	TRBJ2-7	TRBV10-3	.	TGTGCCATCAGTGGGTCCCTGACAGGTCCCTACGAGCAGTACTTC	CAISGSLTGPYEQYF
14	TRBD2	TRBJ2-7	TRBV5-6	many	TGTGCCAGCAGCTTGGGGACTAGCGGGCTCGGGCAGTACTTC	CASSLGTSGLGQYF
13	.	TRBJ2-1	TRBV28	many	TGTGCCAGCAGCTCAACCGCGGTGGGTGAGCAGTTCTTC	CASSSTAVGEQFF
13	.	TRBJ2-5	TRBV2	.	TGTGCCAGCAGTGGTCCTAGTCGAGAGACCCAGTACTTC	CASSGPSRETQYF
13	.	TRBJ1-1	TRBV7-3	few	TGTGCCAGCAGCTTAGCGGCGGACACTGAAGCTTTCTTT	CASSLAADTEAFF
12	TRBD1	TRBJ1-2	TRBV19	once	TGTGCCACCAGGGACAGGGGCGATGGCTACACCTTC	CATRDRGDGYTF
16	TRBD2	TRBJ2-5	TRBV11-2	.	TGTGCCAGCAGCTTAGGCTTGGGGACTACCCAAGAGACCCAGTACTTC	CASSLGLGTTQETQYF
17	TRBD2	TRBJ2-1	TRBV5-1	.	TGCGCCAGCAGCTTGGACCATGACGGGAGGGAGTACAATGAGCAGTTCTTC	CASSLDHDGREYNEQFF
16	.	TRBJ2-5	TRBV4-1	.	TGCGCCAGCAGCCAGCTTCCGGCCCCGGCGGGGGAGACCCAGTACTTC	CASSQLPAPAGETQYF
16	TRBD2	TRBJ2-1	TRBV18	.	TGTGCCAGCTCACCAATGACTAGCGGGACCCACAATGAGCAGTTCTTC	CASSPMTSGTHNEQFF
14	.	TRBJ2-7	TRBV21-1	few	TGTGAAAGAGGGCTGGGGCCAGGGACCTACGAGCAGTACTTC	CERGLGPGTYEQYF
16	TRBD2	TRBJ2-7	TRBV4-2	.	TGTGCCAGCAGCCAATTTACAGCGGGAGGAGTCTACGAGCAGTACTTC	CASSQFTAGGVYEQYF
14	.	TRBJ2-7	TRBV5-1	.	TGCGCCAGCAGCTTAGCACTAGGAACCTACGAGCAGTACTTC	CASSLALGTYEQYF
15	.	TRBJ2-6	TRBV27	.	TGTGCCAGCACTCAGGGAATGGCCGGGGCCAACGTCCTGACTTTC	CASTQGMAGANVLTF
15	.	TRBJ2-5	TRBV5-1	few	TGCGCCAGCAGCTTGGATGAGGACAGAAAAGAGACCCAGTACTTC	CASSLDEDRKETQYF
14	.	TRBJ1-2	TRBV9	.	TGTGCCAGCAGCGTGAGCAGGGCCCACTATGGCTACACCTTC	CASSVSRAHYGYTF
14	TRBD1	TRBJ2-7	TRBV2	.	TGTGCCAGCAGCTCGACAGGGGTGTTGTACGAGCAGTACTTC	CASSSTGVLYEQYF
14	.	TRBJ2-2	TRBV6-1	.	TGTGCCAGCAGTGAAGAGGACTGGGCCGGGGAGCTGTTTTTT	CASSEEDWAGELFF
17	TRBD1	TRBJ2-1	TRBV28	.	TGTGCCAGCAGTAATACAGTGGGACAGGGGAGCCACAATGAGCAGTTCTTC	CASSNTVGQGSHNEQFF
15	.	TRBJ1-5	TRBV28	.	TGTGCCAGCAGCCGTCCCGGGACTAGCAATCAGCCCCAGCATTTT	CASSRPGTSNQPQHF
15	.	TRBJ2-5	TRBV29-1	few	TGCAGCGTTGACCCTAGTGGGGACTCCCAAGAGACCCAGTACTTC	CSVDPSGDSQETQYF
15	TRBD1	TRBJ1-1	TRBV18	.	TGTGCCAGCTCACCAGCAAGGGGGCGAGGCACTGAAGCTTTCTTT	CASSPARGRGTEAFF
15	.	TRBJ1-3	TRBV5-1	once	TGCGCCAGCAGCCCCGGACGGACCTCTGGAAACACCATATATTTT	CASSPGRTSGNTIYF
15	.	TRBJ1-3	TRBV19	.	TGTGCCAGTCGACCCGGCCGGAGGACGCACAACACCATATATTTT	CASRPGRRTHNTIYF
16	.	TRBJ2-2	TRBV4-3	.	TGCGCCAGCAGCCCGCAAGGACACCGAAACACCGGGGAGCTGTTTTTT	CASSPQGHRNTGELFF
14	.	TRBJ2-3	TRBV18	.	TGTGCCAGCTCACCCGGACTTCGCACAGATACGCAGTATTTT	CASSPGLRTDTQYF